Sequencing of this T cell receptor beta chain was carried out in a study of blood T cells in healthy people across ages. General observations from the study: The percentage of naive T cells correlated strongly with TCR beta diversity.

Healthy individuals of Caucasian origin from Russia, aged roughly 6 to 100, served as donors. Details on this clonotype: Its antigen is as yet unknown. Since a much larger clone is just one base distant, this may be a read error.

A sample-barcoded 5' primer and a J-beta primer mix were used in a second PCR of roughly 6 to 11 cycles. A single record per CDR3 protein comes from TCRdb applying MiXCR to the 5' RACE reads. The sample comprises about 670,000 distinct CDR3 sequences, about 51% of which are singletons, and about 13% rests with the top ten. Germline values: CDR1 MGHRA, CDR2 YSYEKL. The CDR3 contains 13 residues. Trimming stripped 1 base from V and 7 bases from J, with 10 bases between. This rearrangement joins TRBV4-1 to TRBJ1-2; no reliable D call. The sample comprised blood. This receptor was identified in a woman aged 80 or older in good health. In DNA, the CDR3 is TGCGCCAGCAGCCAAGTGGTACGGTTTGGCTACACCTTC. As protein: CASSQVVRFGYTF.